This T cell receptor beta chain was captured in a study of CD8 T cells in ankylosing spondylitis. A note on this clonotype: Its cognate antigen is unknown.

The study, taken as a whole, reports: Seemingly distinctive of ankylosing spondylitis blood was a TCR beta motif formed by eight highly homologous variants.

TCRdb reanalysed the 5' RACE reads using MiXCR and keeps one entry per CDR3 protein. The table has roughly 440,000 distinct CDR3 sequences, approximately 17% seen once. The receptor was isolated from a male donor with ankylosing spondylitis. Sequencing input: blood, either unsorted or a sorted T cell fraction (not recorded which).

CDR3 loop: CSARDPGKETQYF. The CDR3 coding sequence is TGCAGTGCTAGAGATCCAGGGAAGGAGACCCAGTACTTC. The V and J genes are TRBV20-1 and TRBJ2-5; D perhaps matches TRBD1 (5 bases). The germline V gene encodes CDR1 DFQATT and CDR2 SNEGSKA (reference sequence). The CDR3 totals 13 residues. V lost 0 bases and J 5 bases, leaving 10 bases between the germline ends.